This is a list of T cell receptor beta chains from one sample in a study of T-cell memory formation after mild COVID-19. TCRdb re-analysed the 5' RACE reads in MiXCR, keeping a single row per CDR3 protein. Found here are 350,000 to 500,000 distinct CDR3 sequences, 20% of them singletons; the top ten hold roughly 8%. Sequences were obtained from PBMCs or a T cell subset sorted from them (not recorded which). The source of these receptors is an adult woman who had mild COVID-19 (a few samples of this study predate the infection). Cell type and time point are not known. Both conserved end residues are part of each CDR3. A D gene is named only where the DNA matches it firmly. Not every row has a clone size; where given, it reads once, few, many or a size class.

DNA: TGTGCCAGCAGTGGACACCGCTCCTACGAGCAGTACTTC
CDR3: CASSGHRSYEQYF
D: .
J: TRBJ2-7
size: few
V: TRBV9

DNA: TGTGCCAGCGACGGGGGGTGGGGCACTGAAGCTTTCTTT
CDR3: CASDGGWGTEAFF
D: .
J: TRBJ1-1
size: few
V: TRBV6-1

DNA: TGTGCCAGCAGCGTAGATAGTCCTCACGAGCAGTACTTC
CDR3: CASSVDSPHEQYF
D: .
J: TRBJ2-7
size: .
V: TRBV9

DNA: TGTGCCACCAGTGATCCGATAGCGGGGGGCCCGATCAGCACAGATACGCAGTATTTT
CDR3: CATSDPIAGGPISTDTQYF
D: TRBD2
J: TRBJ2-3
size: .
V: TRBV24-1

DNA: TGTGCCAGCAGCGCGCGACAGGGAGAAAAACTGTTTTTT
CDR3: CASSARQGEKLFF
D: TRBD1
J: TRBJ1-4
size: few
V: TRBV3-1

DNA: TGCAGTGCTAGAGCCCGGGACAGCGACGCCGGGGACACCATATATTTT
CDR3: CSARARDSDAGDTIYF
D: TRBD1
J: TRBJ1-3
size: few
V: TRBV20-1

DNA: TGCGCCAGCAGCCCCACCGGGAGAAGCAACTACGAGCAGTACTTC
CDR3: CASSPTGRSNYEQYF
D: .
J: TRBJ2-7
size: .
V: TRBV5-1

DNA: TGTGCCAGCAGCTTGGCCCCGACAGCGAAAGAGACCCAGTACTTC
CDR3: CASSLAPTAKETQYF
D: .
J: TRBJ2-5
size: few
V: TRBV5-5

DNA: TGTGCCACCAGCAGCCGGGACGTAGGGGGCTACACCTTC
CDR3: CATSSRDVGGYTF
D: .
J: TRBJ1-2
size: few
V: TRBV15

DNA: TGTGCCAGCAGTTTTGGGACTAGCGGGTACGAGCAGTACTTC
CDR3: CASSFGTSGYEQYF
D: TRBD2
J: TRBJ2-7
size: few
V: TRBV12-3/TRBV12-4

DNA: TGCGCCAGCAGCAAGGGACAAACTAACTATGGCTACACCTTC
CDR3: CASSKGQTNYGYTF
D: .
J: TRBJ1-2
size: few
V: TRBV4-1

DNA: TGCGCCAGCAGCCAAGACCGGAGCTCCTACGAGCAGTACTTC
CDR3: CASSQDRSSYEQYF
D: .
J: TRBJ2-7
size: .
V: TRBV4-1

DNA: TGTGCCAGCAGCTTAAAACCCGGGACTCTCAGCAATGAGCAGTTCTTC
CDR3: CASSLKPGTLSNEQFF
D: .
J: TRBJ2-1
size: many
V: TRBV7-2

DNA: TGTGCCAGCAGCTTTCCAGGGGAAGAGACCCAGTACTTC
CDR3: CASSFPGEETQYF
D: .
J: TRBJ2-5
size: .
V: TRBV11-3

DNA: TGTGCCAGCAGTTCCGGAGACTACGAGCAGTACTTC
CDR3: CASSSGDYEQYF
D: .
J: TRBJ2-7
size: few
V: TRBV12-3/TRBV12-4

DNA: TGTGCCAGTAGTATTTTCACTAGCGGGAAGGTTAGAGATACGCAGTATTTT
CDR3: CASSIFTSGKVRDTQYF
D: TRBD2
J: TRBJ2-3
size: .
V: TRBV19

DNA: TGCGCCAGCAGATTACCCGGACAGGGCACCAACTATGGCTACACCTTC
CDR3: CASRLPGQGTNYGYTF
D: TRBD1
J: TRBJ1-2
size: .
V: TRBV5-1

DNA: TGTGCCAGTACCCAAAACTGGGGACAGGGCTCCTACGAGCAGTACTTC
CDR3: CASTQNWGQGSYEQYF
D: TRBD1
J: TRBJ2-7
size: .
V: TRBV19

DNA: TGTGCCAGCAGCCAAGATCTGGCGGGCCAGACCCAGTACTTC
CDR3: CASSQDLAGQTQYF
D: .
J: TRBJ2-5
size: few
V: TRBV3-1

DNA: TGTGCCACCAGTGATTTGCAAGGGTCGGGGCCCCAGTACTTC
CDR3: CATSDLQGSGPQYF
D: .
J: TRBJ2-5
size: .
V: TRBV24-1

DNA: TGTGCCACCAGTGCAGCTAGCGCCAAAGAGACCCAGTACTTC
CDR3: CATSAASAKETQYF
D: .
J: TRBJ2-5
size: .
V: TRBV24-1

DNA: TGTGCCAGCAGCCCACCATTCGACAATGAGCAGTTCTTC
CDR3: CASSPPFDNEQFF
D: .
J: TRBJ2-1
size: .
V: TRBV7-9

DNA: TGCAGTGCTAAATTAAACAGGGAGAACACTGAAGCTTTCTTT
CDR3: CSAKLNRENTEAFF
D: .
J: TRBJ1-1
size: .
V: TRBV20-1

DNA: TGTGCCAGCAGTTTTCCCTCGACAGATGGGGAGCAGTACTTC
CDR3: CASSFPSTDGEQYF
D: .
J: TRBJ2-7
size: .
V: TRBV28

DNA: TGTGCCAGTAGTAGAGGCGGGATTGCGACTGGCACAGATACGCAGTATTTT
CDR3: CASSRGGIATGTDTQYF
D: .
J: TRBJ2-3
size: .
V: TRBV19

DNA: TGTGCCAGCAGCAGGGGGACGGATGAAAAACTGTTTTTT
CDR3: CASSRGTDEKLFF
D: TRBD1
J: TRBJ1-4
size: .
V: TRBV12-3/TRBV12-4

DNA: TGTGCCAGCAGTGATCAAGGGTGGGACACTGAAGCTTTCTTT
CDR3: CASSDQGWDTEAFF
D: .
J: TRBJ1-1
size: .
V: TRBV25-1

DNA: TGCAGTGCTAGAGATCAGGAGACAGGGGATAATTCACCCCTCCACTTT
CDR3: CSARDQETGDNSPLHF
D: TRBD1
J: TRBJ1-6
size: many
V: TRBV20-1

DNA: TGCAGTGCTAGAGAATACGACAGGGAATATGGCTACACCTTC
CDR3: CSAREYDREYGYTF
D: TRBD1
J: TRBJ1-2
size: few
V: TRBV20-1

DNA: TGTGCCAGCAGCCAAGACGGGGGGGGTTTGAACACTGAAGCTTTCTTT
CDR3: CASSQDGGGLNTEAFF
D: .
J: TRBJ1-1
size: .
V: TRBV14

DNA: TGCAGCGTTGAAGATCGTCGACTAGCGGGAAAGACCCAGTACTTC
CDR3: CSVEDRRLAGKTQYF
D: TRBD2
J: TRBJ2-5
size: .
V: TRBV29-1

DNA: TGTGCCAGCAGTGGGGGGAGTTCGGGAAATGAGCAGTTCTTC
CDR3: CASSGGSSGNEQFF
D: .
J: TRBJ2-1
size: .
V: TRBV2

DNA: TGTGCCAGTAGTCCCAGGGGGCCGACTGAAGCTTTCTTT
CDR3: CASSPRGPTEAFF
D: TRBD1
J: TRBJ1-1
size: .
V: TRBV19

DNA: TGTGCCAGCAGCTTAGGAGGGGGCGCGAATGCCTACAATGAGCAGTTCTTC
CDR3: CASSLGGGANAYNEQFF
D: TRBD1
J: TRBJ2-1
size: .
V: TRBV7-9

DNA: TGTGCCAGCAGCCCGTACTCTAATGTCGATCAGCCCCAGCATTTT
CDR3: CASSPYSNVDQPQHF
D: .
J: TRBJ1-5
size: .
V: TRBV7-9

DNA: TGTGCTAGTGGTTTGTTCAGATTACAGGTGGTAGAGACCCAGTACTTC
CDR3: CASGLFRLQVVETQYF
D: .
J: TRBJ2-5
size: .
V: TRBV12-5

DNA: TGTGCCAGCAGGATGGAGCGCGGCACAGATACGCAGTATTTT
CDR3: CASRMERGTDTQYF
D: .
J: TRBJ2-3
size: .
V: TRBV27

DNA: TGCGCCAGCAGCCATTTTGTGGCGGGCGGCAATGAGCAGTTCTTC
CDR3: CASSHFVAGGNEQFF
D: .
J: TRBJ2-1
size: few
V: TRBV4-3

DNA: TGCGCCAGCAGCCAAGCGGACGGGGCTAGCACAGATACGCAGTATTTT
CDR3: CASSQADGASTDTQYF
D: .
J: TRBJ2-3
size: .
V: TRBV4-1

DNA: TGTGCCACCAGCAGAGATGAGGGGGCGTTCAGGGGCATCTTCTTC
CDR3: CATSRDEGAFRGIFF
D: TRBD1
J: TRBJ2-1
size: .
V: TRBV15

DNA: TGCGCCAGCAGCCAAGATGGGCAGGGGGGGCGATTGGACGGCTACACCTTC
CDR3: CASSQDGQGGRLDGYTF
D: TRBD1
J: TRBJ1-2
size: .
V: TRBV4-3

DNA: TGTGCCAGCAGCGTAAGACCGGGACAGGGTATGGGTGAGCAGTTCTTC
CDR3: CASSVRPGQGMGEQFF
D: TRBD1
J: TRBJ2-1
size: .
V: TRBV9

DNA: TGTGCCAGCAGGTGGACAGATACGCAGTATTTT
CDR3: CASRWTDTQYF
D: .
J: TRBJ2-3
size: few
V: TRBV12-3/TRBV12-4

DNA: TGTGCCAGCAGTTCAACCCCAGCTAACTATGGCTACACCTTC
CDR3: CASSSTPANYGYTF
D: .
J: TRBJ1-2
size: few
V: TRBV28

DNA: TGTGCCAGCCCCGAGACAGGTCCCGATGAGCAGTTCTTC
CDR3: CASPETGPDEQFF
D: .
J: TRBJ2-1
size: .
V: TRBV7-9

DNA: TGCAGCGTTGGTCCCAGCGGACAAAACATTCAGTACTTC
CDR3: CSVGPSGQNIQYF
D: .
J: TRBJ2-4
size: .
V: TRBV29-1

DNA: TGTGCCAGCAATAGACAGGGTTACTCCTCTGGGGCCAACGTCCTGACTTTC
CDR3: CASNRQGYSSGANVLTF
D: TRBD1
J: TRBJ2-6
size: .
V: TRBV12-3/TRBV12-4

DNA: TGTGCCAGCAGCCAAGATTCCAGCGGGGGGGCTAACTATGAGCAGTTCTTC
CDR3: CASSQDSSGGANYEQFF
D: TRBD2
J: TRBJ2-1
size: few
V: TRBV3-1

DNA: TGTGCCAGCAGCTTACCTAAGGAGACGAACACCGGGGAGCTGTTTTTT
CDR3: CASSLPKETNTGELFF
D: .
J: TRBJ2-2
size: few
V: TRBV7-6

DNA: TGCGCCAGCAGCTTACAAGGGGGTTACAATGAGCAGTTCTTC
CDR3: CASSLQGGYNEQFF
D: .
J: TRBJ2-1
size: .
V: TRBV5-1

DNA: TGTGCCAGCAGCTTAGAGGGAGACAGGAGGTCCTACGAGCAGTACTTC
CDR3: CASSLEGDRRSYEQYF
D: .
J: TRBJ2-7
size: many
V: TRBV7-9

DNA: TGTGCCACCAGTGATTTGAAAGGAACGTTCACAGATACGCAGTATTTT
CDR3: CATSDLKGTFTDTQYF
D: .
J: TRBJ2-3
size: few
V: TRBV24-1